This T cell receptor beta chain was captured by sequencing in a study of identical twins. This clonotype was seen many times. TCRdb independently ran MiXCR on the 5' RACE reads; one entry per CDR3 protein. The repertoire has around 340,000 distinct CDR3 sequences, about 9% of them found once; the top ten carry about 8.1%. Looked up from germline, CDR1 is MGHRA and CDR2 is YSYEKL. There are 15 residues in the CDR3. Trimming removed 1 base from V and 1 base from J, with 10 bases in between. The receptor was isolated from a woman between 50 and 59 years old in good health. This chain links TRBV4-1 with TRBJ1-1; D not certain. The sequenced material came from naive T cells sorted from blood. The CDR3 is CASSQVRVSNTEAFF. The CDR3 nucleotides are TGCGCCAGCAGCCAAGTGAGGGTATCGAACACTGAAGCTTTCTTT.